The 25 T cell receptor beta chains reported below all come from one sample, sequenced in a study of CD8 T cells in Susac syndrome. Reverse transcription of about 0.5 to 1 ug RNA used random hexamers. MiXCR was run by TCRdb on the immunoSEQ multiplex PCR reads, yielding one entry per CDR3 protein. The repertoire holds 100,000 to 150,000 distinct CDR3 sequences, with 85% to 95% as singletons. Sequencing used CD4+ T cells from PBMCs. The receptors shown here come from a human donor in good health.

The CDR3 bases are TGCGCCAGCAGCTTGGCTACCCAAAGCGGGAGCTCCTACAATGAGCAGTTCTTC. It codes for CASSLATQSGSSYNEQFF. The chain links TRBV5-1 to TRBJ2-1; 8 bases agree with TRBD2. CDR1 SGHRS and CDR2 YFSETQ come from the germline V gene. This CDR3 contains 18 residues. V was clipped by 0 bases and J by 0 bases; unmatched bases: 8.

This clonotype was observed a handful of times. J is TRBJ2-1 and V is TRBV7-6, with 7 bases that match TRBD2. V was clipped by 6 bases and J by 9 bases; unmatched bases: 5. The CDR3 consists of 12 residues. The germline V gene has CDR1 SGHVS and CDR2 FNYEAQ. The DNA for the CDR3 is TGTGCCAGCAGTAGGAGGGAGGGTGAGCAGTTCTTC. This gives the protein CASSRREGEQFF.

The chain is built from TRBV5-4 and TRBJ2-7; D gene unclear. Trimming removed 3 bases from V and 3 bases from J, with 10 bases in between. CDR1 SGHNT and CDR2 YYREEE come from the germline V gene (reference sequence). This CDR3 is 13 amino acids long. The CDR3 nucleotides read TGTGCCAGCAGCTCTGGCGAGGACTACGAGCAGTACTTC. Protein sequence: CASSSGEDYEQYF.

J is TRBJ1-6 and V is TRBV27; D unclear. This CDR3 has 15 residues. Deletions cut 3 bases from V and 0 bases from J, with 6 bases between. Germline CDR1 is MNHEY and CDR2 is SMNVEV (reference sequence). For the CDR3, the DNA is TGTGCCAGCAGTTTCGGAAGCTCCTATAATTCACCCCTCCACTTT. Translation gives CASSFGSSYNSPLHF.

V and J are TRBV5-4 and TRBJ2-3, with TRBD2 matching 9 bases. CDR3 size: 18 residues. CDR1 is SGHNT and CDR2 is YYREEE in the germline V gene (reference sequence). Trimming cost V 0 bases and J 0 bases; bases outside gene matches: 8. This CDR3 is CASSLAPTTSGSTDTQYF. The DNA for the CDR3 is TGTGCCAGCAGCTTGGCCCCTACTACTAGCGGGAGCACAGATACGCAGTATTTT.

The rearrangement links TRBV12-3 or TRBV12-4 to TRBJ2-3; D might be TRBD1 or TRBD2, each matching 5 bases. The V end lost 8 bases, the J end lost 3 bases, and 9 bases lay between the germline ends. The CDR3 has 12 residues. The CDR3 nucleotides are TGTGCCAGCGGGGGATTAACAGATACGCAGTATTTT. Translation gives CASGGLTDTQYF.

The CDR3 region is CASSLSRGGSYEQYF. CDR3 nucleotides: TGTGCCAGCAGCTTAAGCAGGGGGGGGTCCTACGAGCAGTACTTC. J is TRBJ2-7 and V is TRBV7-2; D may match TRBD1 or TRBD2 (7 bases each). V was pared by 2 bases and J by 1 base, with 12 bases between. The CDR3 has 15 amino acids. Germline-derived CDR1 and CDR2 are SGHTA and FQGNSA.

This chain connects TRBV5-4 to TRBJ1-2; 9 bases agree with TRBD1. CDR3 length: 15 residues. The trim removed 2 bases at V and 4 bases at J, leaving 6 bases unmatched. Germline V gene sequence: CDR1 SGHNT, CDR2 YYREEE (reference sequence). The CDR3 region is CASSLGDRVLYGYTF. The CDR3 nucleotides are TGTGCCAGCAGCTTAGGGGACAGGGTGCTCTATGGCTACACCTTC.

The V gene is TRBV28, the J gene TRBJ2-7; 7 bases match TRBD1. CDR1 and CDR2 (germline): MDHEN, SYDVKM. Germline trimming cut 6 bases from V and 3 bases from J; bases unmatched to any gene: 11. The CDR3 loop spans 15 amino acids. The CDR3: CASSITGAGVYEQYF. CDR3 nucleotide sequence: TGTGCCAGCAGCATAACAGGGGCTGGGGTCTACGAGCAGTACTTC.

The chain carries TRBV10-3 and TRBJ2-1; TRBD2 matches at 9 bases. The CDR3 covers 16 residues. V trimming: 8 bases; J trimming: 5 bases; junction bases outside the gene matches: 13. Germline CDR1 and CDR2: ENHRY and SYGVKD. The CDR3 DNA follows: TGTGCCATCTCGCCCTACTCGGCGGGGGGGGACAATGAGCAGTTCTTC. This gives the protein CAISPYSAGGDNEQFF.

The CDR3 region is CASSQGQGIHEQYF. The CDR3 nucleotides read TGTGCCAGTAGTCAGGGACAGGGGATCCACGAGCAGTACTTC. The chain combines TRBV19 with TRBJ2-7, with 10 bases identical to TRBD1. Losses at the gene ends were 5 bases for V and 5 bases for J; bases not matched to a gene: 6. Germline V gene lookup returns CDR1 LNHDA and CDR2 SQIVND (reference sequence). The CDR3 is 14 amino acids.

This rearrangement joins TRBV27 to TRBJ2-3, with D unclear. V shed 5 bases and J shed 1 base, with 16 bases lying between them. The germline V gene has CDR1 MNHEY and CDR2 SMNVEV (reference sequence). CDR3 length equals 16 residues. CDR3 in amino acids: CASSRDWLSGTDTQYF. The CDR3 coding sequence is TGTGCCAGCAGTCGAGACTGGCTAAGCGGCACAGATACGCAGTATTTT.

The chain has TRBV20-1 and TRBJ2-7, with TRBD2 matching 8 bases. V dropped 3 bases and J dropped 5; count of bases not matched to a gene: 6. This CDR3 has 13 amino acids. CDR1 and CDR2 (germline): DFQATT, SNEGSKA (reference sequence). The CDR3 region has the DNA TGCAGTGCTAGTTTTGCGACTAGCGACGAGCAGTACTTC. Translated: CSASFATSDEQYF.

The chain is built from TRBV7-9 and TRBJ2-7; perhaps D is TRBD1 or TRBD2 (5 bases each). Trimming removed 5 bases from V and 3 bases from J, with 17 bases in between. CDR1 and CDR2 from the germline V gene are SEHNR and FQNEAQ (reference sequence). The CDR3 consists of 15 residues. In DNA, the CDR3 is TGTGCCAGCAGCCCACCTCGGGGCCGCCTCTACGAGCAGTACTTC. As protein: CASSPPRGRLYEQYF. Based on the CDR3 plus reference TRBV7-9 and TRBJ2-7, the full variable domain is DTGVSQNPRHKITKRGQNVTFRCDPISEHNRLYWYRQTLGQGPEFLTYFQNEAQLEKSRLLSDRFSAERPKGSFSTLEIQRTEQGDSAMYLCASSPPRGRLYEQYFGPGTRLTVT.

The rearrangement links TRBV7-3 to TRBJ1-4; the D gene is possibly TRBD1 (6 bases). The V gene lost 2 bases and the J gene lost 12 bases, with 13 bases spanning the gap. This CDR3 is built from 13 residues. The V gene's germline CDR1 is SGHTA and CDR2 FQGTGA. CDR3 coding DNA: TGTGCCAGCAGCTTATATCCAGGGGAAGAACTGTTTTTT. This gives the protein CASSLYPGEELFF.

The CDR3 spells CASSRDRGWDKGSNEQFF. The DNA for the CDR3 is TGTGCCAGTAGTAGGGACAGGGGATGGGATAAGGGTAGTAATGAGCAGTTCTTC. The V call is TRBV19, the J call TRBJ2-1; 10 nucleotides line up with TRBD1. Germline V gives CDR1 LNHDA, CDR2 SQIVND (reference sequence). This CDR3 contains 18 residues. J lost 7 bases, V lost 4 bases, and 16 bases had no gene match.

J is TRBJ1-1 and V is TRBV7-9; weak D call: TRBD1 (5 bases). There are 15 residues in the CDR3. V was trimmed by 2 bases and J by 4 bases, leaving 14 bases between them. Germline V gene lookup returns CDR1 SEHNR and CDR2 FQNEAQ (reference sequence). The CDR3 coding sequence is TGTGCCAGCAGCTTACCTACCGCAGGGTTCACTGAAGCTTTCTTT. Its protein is CASSLPTAGFTEAFF. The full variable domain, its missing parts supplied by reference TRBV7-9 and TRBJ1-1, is DTGVSQNPRHKITKRGQNVTFRCDPISEHNRLYWYRQTLGQGPEFLTYFQNEAQLEKSRLLSDRFSAERPKGSFSTLEIQRTEQGDSAMYLCASSLPTAGFTEAFFGQGTRLTVV.

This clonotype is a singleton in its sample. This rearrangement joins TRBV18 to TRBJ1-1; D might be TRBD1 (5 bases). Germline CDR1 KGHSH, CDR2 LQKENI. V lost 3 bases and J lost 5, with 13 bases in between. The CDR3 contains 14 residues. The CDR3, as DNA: TGTGCCAGCTCACCGGGACCCCAGAGGACTGAAGCTTTCTTT. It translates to CASSPGPQRTEAFF. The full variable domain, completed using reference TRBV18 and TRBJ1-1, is NAGVMQNPRHLVRRRGQEARLRCSPMKGHSHVYWYRQLPEEGLKFMVYLQKENIIDESGMPKERFSAEFPKEGPSILRIQQVVRGDSAAYFCASSPGPQRTEAFFGQGTRLTVV.

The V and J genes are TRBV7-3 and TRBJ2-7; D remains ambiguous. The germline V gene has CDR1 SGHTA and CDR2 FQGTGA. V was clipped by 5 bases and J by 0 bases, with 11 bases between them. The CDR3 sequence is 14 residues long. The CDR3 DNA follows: TGTGCCAGCAGCCCGACCTTGAACTCCTACGAGCAGTACTTC. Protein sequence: CASSPTLNSYEQYF.

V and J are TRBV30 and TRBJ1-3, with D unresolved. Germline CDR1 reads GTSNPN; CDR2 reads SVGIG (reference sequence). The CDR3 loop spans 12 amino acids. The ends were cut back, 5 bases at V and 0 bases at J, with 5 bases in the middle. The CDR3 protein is CAWGRSGNTIYF. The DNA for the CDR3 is TGTGCCTGGGGCCGCTCTGGAAACACCATATATTTT. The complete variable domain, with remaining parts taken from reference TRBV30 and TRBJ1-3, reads SQTIHQWPATLVQPVGSPLSLECTVEGTSNPNLYWYRQAAGRGLQLLFYSVGIGQISSEVPQNLSASRPQDRQFILSSKKLLLSDSGFYLCAWGRSGNTIYFGEGSWLTVV.

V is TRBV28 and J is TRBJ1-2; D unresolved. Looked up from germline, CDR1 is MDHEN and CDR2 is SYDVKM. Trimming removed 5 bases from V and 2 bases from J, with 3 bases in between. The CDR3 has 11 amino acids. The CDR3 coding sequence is TGTGCCAGCAGTAGAAACTATGGCTACACCTTC. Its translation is CASSRNYGYTF.

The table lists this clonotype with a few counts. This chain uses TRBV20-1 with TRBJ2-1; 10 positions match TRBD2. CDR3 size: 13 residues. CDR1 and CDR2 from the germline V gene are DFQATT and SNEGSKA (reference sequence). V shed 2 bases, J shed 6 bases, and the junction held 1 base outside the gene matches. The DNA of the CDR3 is TGCAGTGCTAGACTAGCGGGAGTCAATGAGCAGTTCTTC. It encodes CSARLAGVNEQFF.

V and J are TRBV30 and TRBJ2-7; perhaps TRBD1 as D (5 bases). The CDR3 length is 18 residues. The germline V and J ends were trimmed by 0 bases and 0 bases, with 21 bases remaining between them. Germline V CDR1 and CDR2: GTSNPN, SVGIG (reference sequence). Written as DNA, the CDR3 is TGTGCCTGGAGTGTAGACAGCTACAAAATAGAGGTCTCCTACGAGCAGTACTTC. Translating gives CAWSVDSYKIEVSYEQYF.

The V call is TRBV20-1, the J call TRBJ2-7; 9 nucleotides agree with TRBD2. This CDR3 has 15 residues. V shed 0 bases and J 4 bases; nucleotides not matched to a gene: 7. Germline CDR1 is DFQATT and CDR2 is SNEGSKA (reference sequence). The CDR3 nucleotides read TGCAGTGCTAGAGATCTAGCGGGGACCCTATACGAGCAGTACTTC. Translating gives CSARDLAGTLYEQYF.

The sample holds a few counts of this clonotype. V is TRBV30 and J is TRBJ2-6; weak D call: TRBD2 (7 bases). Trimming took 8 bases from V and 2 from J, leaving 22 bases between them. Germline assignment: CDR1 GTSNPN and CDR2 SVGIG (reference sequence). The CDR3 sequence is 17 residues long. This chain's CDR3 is CASYRGAVRPGANVLTF. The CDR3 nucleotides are TGTGCCAGTTACCGGGGGGCAGTCAGGCCTGGGGCCAACGTCCTGACTTTC. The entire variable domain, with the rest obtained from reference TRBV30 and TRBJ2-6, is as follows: SQTIHQWPATLVQPVGSPLSLECTVEGTSNPNLYWYRQAAGRGLQLLFYSVGIGQISSEVPQNLSASRPQDRQFILSSKKLLLSDSGFYLCASYRGAVRPGANVLTFGAGSRLTVL.